This T cell receptor (beta chain) is from a study of cytomegalovirus exposure and HLA in healthy donors. Primers for the PCR totalled 60 Vbeta and 13 Jbeta. The table came from immunoSEQ multiplex PCR; TCRdb's copy has only in-frame clones and leaves some out. The top ten clones hold 5.5% to 6% of a sample with 100,000 to 150,000 clones, about 81% of them seen once. Comments on this clone: Its antigen is not identified.

The ends lost 5 bases at V and 0 bases at J; junction bases unmatched: 2. Germline values: CDR1 MNHEY, CDR2 SVGAGI. This CDR3 region has 14 residues. Overall study findings and caveats: Later analysis demonstrated an association between a missense DCLRE1C variant and TCR beta V- and J-gene trimming.

The chain combines TRBV6-5 with TRBJ2-3; 7 bases are a match to TRBD2. The material sequenced was PBMCs. The clonotype comes from a woman aged 40 to 50 in good health and CMV-seropositive. CDR3 DNA: TGTGCCAGCAGTACTAGCGCCAGCACAGATACGCAGTATTTT. Translated, it gives CASSTSASTDTQYF.